Listed below are T cell receptor beta chains from one sample, sequenced in a study of shared clonotypes between healthy human individuals. Generated by immunoSEQ multiplex PCR, the TCRdb table keeps only in-frame clones and is missing some. The data show around 1,100,000 clones, roughly 80% seen once. The sample comprised memory CD4+ T cells from PBMCs. The receptors derive from a man between 18 and 35 years old in good health. Some clones in this sample may be carry-over from other donors' samples. Both conserved end residues are part of each CDR3. The D gene is left open where the match is weak. A clone size is listed for some rows: how often the clone was seen (once, few, many), or a class if it is expanded.

J gene | V gene | clone size | D gene | CDR3 protein | CDR3 DNA
TRBJ2-7 | TRBV7-2 | NA | NA | CASSLSGTVGHEQYF | TGTGCCAGCAGCCTGAGCGGGACAGTTGGCCACGAGCAGTACTTC
TRBJ2-7 | TRBV7-9 | NA | TRBD2 | CASSLGLAGGHSYEQYF | TGTGCCAGCAGCTTAGGACTAGCGGGAGGGCACTCCTACGAGCAGTACTTC
TRBJ2-1 | TRBV5-4 | once | NA | CASSLIRGQSNEQFF | TGTGCCAGCAGCTTGATTCGGGGACAAAGCAATGAGCAGTTCTTC
TRBJ1-5 | TRBV6-1 | NA | NA | CASSYLGEAQHF | TGTGCCAGCAGTTATTTAGGAGAGGCCCAGCATTTT
TRBJ2-7 | TRBV7-2 | once | TRBD1 | CASSYSGQGYEQYF | TGTGCCAGCAGCTACTCGGGACAGGGCTACGAGCAGTACTTC
TRBJ2-3 | TRBV6-1 | NA | NA | CASSRQVGDTQYF | TGTGCCAGCAGTCGACAGGTGGGAGATACGCAGTATTTT
TRBJ1-2 | TRBV5-1 | NA | TRBD1 | CASSSGQGGLNYGYTF | TGCGCCAGCAGCTCGGGACAGGGTGGGTTGAACTATGGCTACACCTTC
TRBJ2-7 | TRBV18 | NA | NA | CASSEIRVLEQYF | TGTGCCAGCTCGGAAATCCGGGTGCTCGAGCAGTACTTC
TRBJ2-1 | TRBV5-1 | once | NA | CASVRESYNEQFF | TGCGCCAGCGTGAGGGAGTCCTACAATGAGCAGTTCTTC
TRBJ2-5 | TRBV7-3 | NA | NA | CASSSSLGGTQYF | TGTGCCAGCAGCTCTTCCCTTGGGGGGACCCAGTACTTC
TRBJ2-7 | TRBV19 | NA | TRBD1 | CASSSYRGEQYF | TGTGCCAGTAGCTCCTACAGGGGCGAGCAGTACTTC
TRBJ1-5 | TRBV6-4 | NA | NA | CASSAGLVGNQPQHF | TGTGCCAGCAGTGCAGGTCTGGTGGGCAATCAGCCCCAGCATTTT
TRBJ2-7 | TRBV5-5 | NA | NA | CASSLGVSHEQYF | TGTGCCAGCAGCTTGGGAGTGTCCCACGAGCAGTACTTC
TRBJ2-1 | TRBV9 | once | NA | CASSVGSSLVGEQFF | TGTGCCAGCAGCGTAGGTTCGAGCCTAGTGGGTGAGCAGTTCTTC
TRBJ2-5 | TRBV5-1 | NA | NA | CASSLGAVQETQYF | TGCGCCAGCAGCTTGGGGGCGGTCCAAGAGACCCAGTACTTC
TRBJ2-5 | TRBV7-8 | NA | TRBD1 | CASIRDSQETQYF | TGTGCCAGCATCCGGGACAGCCAAGAGACCCAGTACTTC
TRBJ1-4 | TRBV29-1 | once | NA | CSVGENEKLFF | TGCAGCGTTGGGGAGAATGAAAAACTGTTTTTT
TRBJ2-3 | TRBV9 | NA | NA | CASSVGRVTDTQYF | TGTGCCAGCAGCGTGGGTAGAGTCACAGATACGCAGTATTTT
TRBJ2-1 | TRBV27 | NA | TRBD2 | CASSPGLAWEQFF | TGTGCCAGCAGTCCAGGACTAGCCTGGGAGCAGTTCTTC
TRBJ2-7 | TRBV7-3 | NA | TRBD1 | CASSLTRDSDEQYF | TGTGCCAGCAGCTTAACTAGGGACAGTGACGAGCAGTACTTC
TRBJ2-5 | TRBV6-1 | NA | NA | CASRQHQETQYF | TGTGCCAGCAGACAGCACCAAGAGACCCAGTACTTC
TRBJ2-5 | TRBV4-1 | NA | TRBD2 | CASSPGLAEQETQYF | TGCGCCAGCAGCCCGGGACTAGCGGAACAAGAGACCCAGTACTTC
TRBJ1-2 | TRBV6-5 | NA | NA | CASRGPRGYTF | TGTGCCAGCAGAGGACCTCGGGGCTACACCTTC
TRBJ1-1 | TRBV6-1 | NA | NA | CASSFSTDLSSAFF | TGTGCCAGCAGTTTTTCGACAGATCTGAGCTCGGCTTTCTTT
TRBJ1-2 | TRBV4-3 | NA | NA | CASSQAEQSTRTF | TGCGCCAGCAGCCAAGCAGAGCAGAGCACGCGGACCTTC
TRBJ2-1 | TRBV2 | NA | TRBD1 | CASKRDRGNNEQFF | TGTGCCAGCAAGAGGGACAGGGGCAACAATGAGCAGTTCTTC
TRBJ2-2 | TRBV7-3 | NA | NA | CASSLGHNTGELFF | TGTGCCAGCAGCTTGGGACATAACACCGGGGAGCTGTTTTTT
TRBJ2-7 | TRBV11-2 | NA | NA | CASSADARSSYEQYF | TGTGCCAGCAGCGCCGACGCCAGGAGCTCCTACGAGCAGTACTTC
TRBJ1-5 | TRBV10-3 | NA | NA | CAISELDGSNQPQHF | TGTGCCATCAGTGAATTGGACGGTAGCAATCAGCCCCAGCATTTT
TRBJ1-2 | TRBV30 | NA | NA | CAWSLEGRFGYTF | TGTGCCTGGAGCCTTGAGGGGCGGTTTGGCTACACCTTC
TRBJ2-6 | TRBV4-3 | NA | NA | CASSQGSSGANVLTF | TGCGCCAGCAGCCAGGGGAGCTCTGGGGCCAACGTCCTGACTTTC
TRBJ1-1 | TRBV5-4 | NA | NA | CASSRRSGLSEAFF | TGTGCCAGCAGCAGGAGATCAGGGTTATCTGAAGCTTTCTTT
TRBJ2-7 | TRBV6-1 | NA | TRBD2 | CASSDALWREGTEQYF | TGTGCCAGCAGTGATGCTTTGTGGCGGGAGGGCACCGAGCAGTACTTC
TRBJ2-5 | TRBV5-4 | once | TRBD1 | CASSLRTGGSGETQYF | TGTGCCAGCAGCTTGAGGACAGGGGGCTCCGGAGAGACCCAGTACTTC
TRBJ1-4 | TRBV2 | NA | NA | CASSPAGATNEKLFF | TGTGCCAGCAGTCCAGCGGGGGCAACTAATGAAAAACTGTTTTTT
TRBJ1-3 | TRBV9 | NA | TRBD1 | CASSVAPTGAGNTIYF | TGTGCCAGCAGCGTCGCCCCGACAGGGGCTGGAAACACCATATATTTT
TRBJ2-7 | TRBV4-3 | NA | TRBD1 | CASSQDRGKAYEQYF | TGCGCCAGCAGCCAAGACAGGGGGAAAGCCTACGAGCAGTACTTC
TRBJ2-5 | TRBV4-1 | NA | TRBD1 | CASSQGRRQGSETQYF | TGCGCCAGCAGCCAAGGCCGGAGACAGGGTTCGGAGACCCAGTACTTC
TRBJ1-2 | TRBV7-2 | NA | TRBD1 | CASSFYPRDREVGYTF | TGTGCCAGCAGCTTTTACCCCCGGGACAGGGAAGTCGGCTACACCTTC
TRBJ1-3 | TRBV18 | NA | TRBD1 | CASSPGQGGSGNTIYF | TGTGCCAGCTCACCAGGACAGGGTGGCTCTGGAAACACCATATATTTT
TRBJ2-4 | TRBV28 | once | NA | CASKTGSKNIQYF | TGTGCCAGCAAAACAGGGTCCAAAAACATTCAGTACTTC
TRBJ1-4 | TRBV4-3 | few | NA | CASSQEVRGGEKLFF | TGCGCCAGCAGCCAAGAGGTGCGGGGTGGTGAAAAACTGTTTTTT
TRBJ1-5 | TRBV7-8 | NA | NA | CASSLAVTNNQPQHF | TGTGCCAGCAGCTTAGCGGTAACCAACAATCAGCCCCAGCATTTT
TRBJ1-2 | TRBV6-6 | NA | NA | CASSHQDYGYTF | TGTGCCAGCAGCCATCAGGACTATGGCTACACCTTC
TRBJ1-5 | TRBV6-5 | NA | NA | CASSVTLDQPQHF | TGTGCCAGCAGTGTGACTCTGGATCAGCCCCAGCATTTT
TRBJ2-3 | TRBV5-1 | NA | NA | CASSSGDMTDTQYF | TGCGCCAGCAGCTCGGGAGATATGACAGATACGCAGTATTTT
TRBJ1-1 | TRBV19 | NA | NA | CASSPRRATEAFF | TGTGCCAGTAGCCCCCGCAGGGCCACTGAAGCTTTCTTT
TRBJ1-1 | TRBV2 | once | NA | CASTRGQAWDTEAFF | TGTGCCAGCACTCGGGGGCAGGCGTGGGACACTGAAGCTTTCTTT
TRBJ1-2 | TRBV4-1 | NA | NA | CASSQIKPFASITNYGYTF | TGCGCCAGCAGCCAAATCAAGCCCTTTGCCTCAATTACGAACTATGGCTACACCTTC
TRBJ2-1 | TRBV6-1 | NA | NA | CASSGRSYNEQFF | TGTGCCAGCAGTGGGAGATCCTACAATGAGCAGTTCTTC